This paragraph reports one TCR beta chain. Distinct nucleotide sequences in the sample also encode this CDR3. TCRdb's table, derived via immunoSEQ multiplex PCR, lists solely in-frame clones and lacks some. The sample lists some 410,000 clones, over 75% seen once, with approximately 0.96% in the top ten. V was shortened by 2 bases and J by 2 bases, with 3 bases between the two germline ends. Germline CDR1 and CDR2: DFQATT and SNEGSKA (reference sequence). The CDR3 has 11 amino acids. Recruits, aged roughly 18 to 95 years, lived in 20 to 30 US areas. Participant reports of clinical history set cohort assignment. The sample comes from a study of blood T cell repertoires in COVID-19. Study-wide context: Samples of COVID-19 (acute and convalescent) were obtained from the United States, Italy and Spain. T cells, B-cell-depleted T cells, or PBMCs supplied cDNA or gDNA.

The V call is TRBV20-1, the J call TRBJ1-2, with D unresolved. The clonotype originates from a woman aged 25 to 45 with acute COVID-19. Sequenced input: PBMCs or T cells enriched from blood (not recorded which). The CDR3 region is CSARRNYGYTF. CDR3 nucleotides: TGCAGTGCTAGACGGAACTATGGCTACACCTTC.